The clone carrying this TCR beta chain was counted between two and nine times. This sample was taken from a study of early T cells in non-severe SARS-CoV-2 infection. TCRdb recomputed calls from the 5' RACE reads with MiXCR, one row per CDR3 protein. The sample includes some 71,000 distinct CDR3 sequences, about an eighth of them seen just once. CDR3 length: 14 residues. V lost 7 bases and J lost 5; bases outside the gene matches: 8. CDR1 ENHRY and CDR2 SYGVKD come from the germline V gene. The chain combines TRBV10-3 with TRBJ2-3; TRBD2 matches 8 bases. The specimen was whole blood. This TCR was sampled from an adult who was a healthcare worker with PCR-confirmed SARS-CoV-2 infection or an uninfected control (not recorded which). The DNA of the CDR3 is TGTGCCATCAAGACAGCGGGGGTGGTAGATACGCAGTATTTT. It encodes CAIKTAGVVDTQYF.